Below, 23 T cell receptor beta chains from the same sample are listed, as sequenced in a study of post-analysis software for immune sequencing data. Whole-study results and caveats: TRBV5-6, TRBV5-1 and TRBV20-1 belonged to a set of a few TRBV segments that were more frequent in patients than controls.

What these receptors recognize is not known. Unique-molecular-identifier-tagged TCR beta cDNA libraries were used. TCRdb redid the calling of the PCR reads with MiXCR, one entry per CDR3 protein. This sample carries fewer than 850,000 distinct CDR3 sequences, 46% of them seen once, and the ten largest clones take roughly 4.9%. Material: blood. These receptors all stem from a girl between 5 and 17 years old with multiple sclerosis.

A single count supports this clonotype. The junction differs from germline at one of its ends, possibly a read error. CDR3 protein: CANSESWDGYTF. In DNA form, the CDR3 reads TGTGCCAACAGTGAATCGTGGGATGGCTACACCTTC. The chain joins TRBV25-1 to TRBJ1-2; D call uncertain. The CDR3 length is 12 residues. Per the germline V gene, CDR1 is MGHDK and CDR2 is SYGVNS.

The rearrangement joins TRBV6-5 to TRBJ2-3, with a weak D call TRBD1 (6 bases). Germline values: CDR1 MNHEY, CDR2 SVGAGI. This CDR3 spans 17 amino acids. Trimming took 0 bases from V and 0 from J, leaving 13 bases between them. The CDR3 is CASSYSRQASSTDTQYF. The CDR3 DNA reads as TGTGCCAGCAGTTACTCGCGACAGGCCTCTAGCACAGATACGCAGTATTTT.

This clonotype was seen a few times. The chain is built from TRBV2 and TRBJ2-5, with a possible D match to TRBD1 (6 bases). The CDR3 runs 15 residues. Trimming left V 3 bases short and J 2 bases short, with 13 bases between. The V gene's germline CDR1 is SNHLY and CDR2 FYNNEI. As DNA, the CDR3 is TGTGCCAGCAGTGAGGGGACAAGACCACAAGAGACCCAGTACTTC. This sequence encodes CASSEGTRPQETQYF.

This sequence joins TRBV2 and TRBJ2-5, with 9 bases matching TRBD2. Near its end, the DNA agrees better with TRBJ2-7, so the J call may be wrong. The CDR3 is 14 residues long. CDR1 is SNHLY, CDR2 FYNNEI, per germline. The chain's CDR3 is CASSPTSGPYEQYF. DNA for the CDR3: TGTGCCAGCAGTCCGACTAGCGGCCCCTACGAGCAGTACTTC.

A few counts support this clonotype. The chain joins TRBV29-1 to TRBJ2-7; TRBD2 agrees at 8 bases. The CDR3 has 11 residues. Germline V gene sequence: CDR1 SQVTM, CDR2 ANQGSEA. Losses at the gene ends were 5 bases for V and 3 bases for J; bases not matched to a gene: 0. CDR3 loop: CSVSGSYEQYF. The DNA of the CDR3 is TGCAGCGTTAGCGGGAGCTACGAGCAGTACTTC.

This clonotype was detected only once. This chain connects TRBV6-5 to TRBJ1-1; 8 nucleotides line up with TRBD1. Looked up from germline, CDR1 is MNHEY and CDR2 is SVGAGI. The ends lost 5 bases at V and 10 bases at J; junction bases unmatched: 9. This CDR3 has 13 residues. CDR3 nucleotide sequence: TGTGCCAGCAGTCCGCACAGGGACAGGCGAGCTTTCTTT. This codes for CASSPHRDRRAFF.

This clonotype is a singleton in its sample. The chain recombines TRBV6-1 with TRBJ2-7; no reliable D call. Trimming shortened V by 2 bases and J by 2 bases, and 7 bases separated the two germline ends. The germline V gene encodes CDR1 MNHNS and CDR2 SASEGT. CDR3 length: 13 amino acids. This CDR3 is CASSEKLPYEQYF. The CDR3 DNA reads TGTGCCAGCAGTGAAAAGCTGCCCTACGAGCAGTACTTC.

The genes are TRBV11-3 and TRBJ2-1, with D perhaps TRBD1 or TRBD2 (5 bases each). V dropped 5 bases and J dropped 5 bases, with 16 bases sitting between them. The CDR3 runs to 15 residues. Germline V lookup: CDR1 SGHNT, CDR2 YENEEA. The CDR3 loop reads CASSPRRDDNNEQFF. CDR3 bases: TGTGCCAGCAGCCCGCGCCGGGACGACAACAATGAGCAGTTCTTC.

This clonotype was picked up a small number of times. The CDR3 here is CASSHWDRDYGQYF. Written as DNA, the CDR3 is TGTGCCAGCAGCCATTGGGACAGAGATTATGGCCAGTACTTC. V usage is TRBV5-4 and J usage is TRBJ2-5, with 7 bases aligning to TRBD1. J gave up 10 bases and V 4 bases, and 13 bases lay outside the gene matches. The CDR3 totals 14 residues. The germline V gene encodes CDR1 SGHNT and CDR2 YYREEE (reference sequence).

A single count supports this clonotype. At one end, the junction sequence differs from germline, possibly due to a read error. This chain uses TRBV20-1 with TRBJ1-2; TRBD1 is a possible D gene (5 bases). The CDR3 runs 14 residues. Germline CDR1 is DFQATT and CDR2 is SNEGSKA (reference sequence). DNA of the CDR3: TGCAGTGCTGGAGACAGCCCTACTAACTATGGCTACACCTTC. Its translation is CSAGDSPTNYGYTF.

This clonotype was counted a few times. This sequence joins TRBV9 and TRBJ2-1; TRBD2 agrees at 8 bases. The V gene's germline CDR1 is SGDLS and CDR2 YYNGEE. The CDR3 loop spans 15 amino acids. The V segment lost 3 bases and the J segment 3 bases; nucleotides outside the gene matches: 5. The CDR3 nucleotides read TGTGCCAGCAGCGGGAGCGGGAGTCTCTACAATGAGCAGTTCTTC. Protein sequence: CASSGSGSLYNEQFF.

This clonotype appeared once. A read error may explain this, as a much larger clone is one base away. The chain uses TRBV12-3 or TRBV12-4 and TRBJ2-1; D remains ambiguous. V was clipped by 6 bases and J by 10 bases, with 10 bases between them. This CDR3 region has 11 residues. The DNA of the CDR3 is TGTGCCAGCAGCCCCATAGGGGAGCAGTTCTTC. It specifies CASSPIGEQFF.

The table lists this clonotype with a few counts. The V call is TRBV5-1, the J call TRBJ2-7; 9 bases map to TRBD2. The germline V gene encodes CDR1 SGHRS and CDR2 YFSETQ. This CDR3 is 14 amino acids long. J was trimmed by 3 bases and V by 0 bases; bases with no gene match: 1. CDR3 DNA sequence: TGCGCCAGCAGCTTGGAGACTAGCGGCTACGAGCAGTACTTC. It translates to CASSLETSGYEQYF.

CDR3 sequence reads: CASRTTLRSLEKLFF. For the CDR3, the DNA is TGTGCCAGCAGAACGACACTCCGGTCCCTGGAAAAACTGTTTTTT. The V and J genes are TRBV28 and TRBJ1-4; D remains unclear. The germline V gene has CDR1 MDHEN and CDR2 SYDVKM. Trimming took 6 bases from V and 8 from J, leaving 19 bases between them. This CDR3 is built from 15 residues. Full variable domain (outside the CDR3, taken from reference TRBV28 and TRBJ1-4): DVKVTQSSRYLVKRTGEKVFLECVQDMDHENMFWYRQDPGLGLRLIYFSYDVKMKEKGDIPEGYSVSREKKERFSLILESASTNQTSMYLCASRTTLRSLEKLFFGSGTQLSVL.

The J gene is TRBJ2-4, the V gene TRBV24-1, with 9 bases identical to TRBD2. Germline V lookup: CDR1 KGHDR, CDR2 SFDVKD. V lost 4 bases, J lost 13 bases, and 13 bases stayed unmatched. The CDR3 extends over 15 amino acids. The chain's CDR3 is CATSDPTSGGREQYF. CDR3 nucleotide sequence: TGTGCCACCAGTGACCCGACTAGCGGAGGGCGTGAGCAGTACTTC.

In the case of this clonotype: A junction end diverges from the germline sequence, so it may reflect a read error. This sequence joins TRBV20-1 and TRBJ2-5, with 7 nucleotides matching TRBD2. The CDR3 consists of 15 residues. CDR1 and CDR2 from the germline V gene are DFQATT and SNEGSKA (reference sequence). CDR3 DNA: TGCAGCGGCACAACTGGGAGGGTACCCCAAGAGACCCGGTACTTC. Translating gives CSGTTGRVPQETRYF.

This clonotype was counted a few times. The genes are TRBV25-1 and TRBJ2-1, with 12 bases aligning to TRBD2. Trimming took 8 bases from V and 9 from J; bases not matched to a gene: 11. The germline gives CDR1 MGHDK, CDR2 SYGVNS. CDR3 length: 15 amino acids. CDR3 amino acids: CASAPTSGSRFEQFF. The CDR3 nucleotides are TGTGCCAGCGCCCCGACTAGCGGGAGTCGGTTTGAGCAGTTCTTC.

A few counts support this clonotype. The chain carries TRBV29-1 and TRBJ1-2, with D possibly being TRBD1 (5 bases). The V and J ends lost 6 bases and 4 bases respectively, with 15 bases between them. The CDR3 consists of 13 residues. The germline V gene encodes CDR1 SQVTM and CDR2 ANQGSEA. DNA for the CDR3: TGCAGCGTCCCGGGACGGAACTTCTATGGCTACACCTTC. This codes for CSVPGRNFYGYTF. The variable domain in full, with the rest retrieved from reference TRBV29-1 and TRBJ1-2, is SAVISQKPSRDICQRGTSLTIQCQVDSQVTMMFWYRQQPGQSLTLIATANQGSEATYESGFVIDKFPISRPNLTFSTLTVSNMSPEDSSIYLCSVPGRNFYGYTFGSGTRLTVV.

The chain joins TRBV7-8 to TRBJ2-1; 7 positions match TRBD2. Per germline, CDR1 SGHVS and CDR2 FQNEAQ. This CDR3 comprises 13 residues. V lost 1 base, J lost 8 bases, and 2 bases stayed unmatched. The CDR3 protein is CASSLGGRDEQFF. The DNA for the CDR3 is TGTGCCAGCAGCTTAGGTGGGAGGGATGAGCAGTTCTTC.

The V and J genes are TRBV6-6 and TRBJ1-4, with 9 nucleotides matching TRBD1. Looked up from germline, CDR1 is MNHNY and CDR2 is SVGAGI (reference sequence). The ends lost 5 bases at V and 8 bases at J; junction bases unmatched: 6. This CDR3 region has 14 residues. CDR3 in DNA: TGTGCCAGCAGTAAACAGGGGGCAAACGAAAAACTGTTTTTT. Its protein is CASSKQGANEKLFF.

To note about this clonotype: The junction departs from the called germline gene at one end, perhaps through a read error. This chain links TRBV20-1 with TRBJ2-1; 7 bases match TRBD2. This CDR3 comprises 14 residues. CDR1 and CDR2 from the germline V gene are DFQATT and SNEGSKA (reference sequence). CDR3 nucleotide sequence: TGCAGTGCCGGGGGAGGGGCCTCCTACAATGACCAGTTCTTC. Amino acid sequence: CSAGGGASYNDQFF.

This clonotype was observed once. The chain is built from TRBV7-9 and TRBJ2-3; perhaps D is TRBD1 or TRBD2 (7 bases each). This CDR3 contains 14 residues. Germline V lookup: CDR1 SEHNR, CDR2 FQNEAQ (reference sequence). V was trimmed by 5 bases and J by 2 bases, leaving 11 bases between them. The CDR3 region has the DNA TGTGCCAGCAGCCAGGGGGACTACACAGATACGCAGTATTTT. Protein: CASSQGDYTDTQYF.

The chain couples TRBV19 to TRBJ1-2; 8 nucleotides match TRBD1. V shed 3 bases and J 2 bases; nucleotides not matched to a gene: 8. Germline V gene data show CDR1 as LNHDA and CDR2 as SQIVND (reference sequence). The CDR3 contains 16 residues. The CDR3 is CASSIRDRGRNYGYTF. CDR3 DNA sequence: TGTGCCAGTAGTATCCGAGACAGGGGTAGAAACTATGGCTACACCTTC.